This T cell receptor (beta chain) was profiled in a study of shared clonotypes between healthy human individuals. This clone was recorded at least ten times. Germline V gives CDR1 SGHDT, CDR2 YYEEEE. CDR3 length equals 16 residues. With V trimmed by 4 bases and J by 14 bases, 16 bases remained unmatched. Original handling: For the immunoSEQ data, sequences were junction-only without quality scores, so filtering differed. Profiled with immunoSEQ multiplex PCR; TCRdb holds only in-frame clones, not every one. Clonal size and the V and J genes are those of that table, whereas D and trimming came from the DNA. The table records 850,000 to 1,200,000 clones, roughly 80% of them present only once.

This rearrangement joins TRBV5-6 to TRBJ1-6; 9 bases are a match to TRBD1. The sequenced sample was memory CD4+ T cells sorted from blood. Subset specified: CD45RA-negative fraction. This TCR was sampled from a young man in good health. This chain's CDR3 is CASSHVGTGTSSTLHF. In nucleotides, the CDR3 is TGTGCCAGCAGCCACGTGGGGACAGGGACAAGTTCTACCCTCCACTTT.